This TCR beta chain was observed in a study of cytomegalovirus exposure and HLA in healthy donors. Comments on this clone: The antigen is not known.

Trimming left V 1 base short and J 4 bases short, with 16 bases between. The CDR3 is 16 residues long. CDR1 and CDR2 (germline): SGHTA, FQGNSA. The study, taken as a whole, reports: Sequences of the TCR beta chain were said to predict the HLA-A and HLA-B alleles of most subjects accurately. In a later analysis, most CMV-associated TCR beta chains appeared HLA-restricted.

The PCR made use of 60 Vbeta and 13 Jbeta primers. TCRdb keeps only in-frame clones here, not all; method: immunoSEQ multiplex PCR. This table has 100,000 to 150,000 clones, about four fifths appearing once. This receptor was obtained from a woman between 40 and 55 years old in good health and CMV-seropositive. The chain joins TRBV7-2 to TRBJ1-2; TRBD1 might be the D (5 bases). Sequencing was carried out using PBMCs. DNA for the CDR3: TGTGCCAGCAGCTTAGGCCGGTGGGAACAGGTCTATGGCTACACCTTC. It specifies CASSLGRWEQVYGYTF.